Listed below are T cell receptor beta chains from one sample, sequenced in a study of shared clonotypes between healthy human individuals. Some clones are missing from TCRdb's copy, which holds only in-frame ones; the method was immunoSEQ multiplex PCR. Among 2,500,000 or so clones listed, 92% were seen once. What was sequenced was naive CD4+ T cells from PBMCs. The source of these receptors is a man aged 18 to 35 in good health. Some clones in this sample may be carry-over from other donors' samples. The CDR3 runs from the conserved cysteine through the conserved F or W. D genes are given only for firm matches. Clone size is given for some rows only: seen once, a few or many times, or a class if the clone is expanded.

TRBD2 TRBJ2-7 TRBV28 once TGTGCCAGCATACCGGGGACTAGCGGGAGTGGCGAGCAGTACTTC CASIPGTSGSGEQYF
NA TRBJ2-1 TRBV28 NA TGTGCCAGCAGTTTAGCCCGGACAATCGCCTACAATGAGCAGTTCTTC CASSLARTIAYNEQFF
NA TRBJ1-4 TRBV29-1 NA TGCAGCGTTGCCGGTGCATCTGAAAAACTGTTTTTT CSVAGASEKLFF
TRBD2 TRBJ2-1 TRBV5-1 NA TGCGCCAGCAGCGGACCGGGACTAGCGAGGAGTGAGCAGTTCTTC CASSGPGLARSEQFF
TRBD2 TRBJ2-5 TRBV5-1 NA TGCGCCAGCAGCCGGGAGGGGGATATCGGGACCCAGTACTTC CASSREGDIGTQYF
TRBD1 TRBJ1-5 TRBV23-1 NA TGCGCCAGCAGTCAACTAGACAGGGTCACTCAGCCCCAGCATTTT CASSQLDRVTQPQHF
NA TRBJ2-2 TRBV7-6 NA TGTGCCAGCAGCTTCAATGGACAGCCCACCGGGGAGCTGTTTTTT CASSFNGQPTGELFF
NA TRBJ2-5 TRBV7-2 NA TGTGCCAGCAGCCGAACCTATTACCAAGAGACCCAGTACTTC CASSRTYYQETQYF
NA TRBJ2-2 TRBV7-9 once TGTGCCAGCATGGGTCAGGGGAACACCGGGGAGCTGTTTTTT CASMGQGNTGELFF
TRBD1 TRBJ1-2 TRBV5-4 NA TGTGCCAGCAGCTTGAACAGGGGGCAAAACTATGGCTACACCTTC CASSLNRGQNYGYTF
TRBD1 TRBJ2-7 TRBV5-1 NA TGCGCCAGCAGCCCTCCCCGGGACAGCTCCTACGAGCAGTACTTC CASSPPRDSSYEQYF